This T cell receptor beta chain is drawn from a study of blood T cell repertoires in COVID-19. Study context: Sites in the United States, Italy and Spain provided acute and convalescent COVID-19 samples.

In the original analysis: Cell counts per sample came from amplifying reference gene primers. Produced via immunoSEQ multiplex PCR; TCRdb's table is partial and in-frame only. That table supplies the V and J calls and clone size; D and trimming were determined from the DNA. The table shows about 3,200 clones, with 75% to 90% occurring only once. The CDR3 length is 15 residues. Germline V lookup: CDR1 SGDLS, CDR2 YYNGEE. Between the trimmed V and J ends, which lost 3 bases and 2 bases, there was a span of 14 bases. The rearrangement joins TRBV9 to TRBJ2-5; maybe TRBD1 (6 bases). This sequence originates from a human donor with active COVID-19. The donor label of this sample is uncertain. Sequencing used peripheral blood. CDR3 residues: CASSGGTIRQETQYF. CDR3 coding DNA: TGTGCCAGCAGCGGAGGGACAATCCGTCAAGAGACCCAGTACTTC.